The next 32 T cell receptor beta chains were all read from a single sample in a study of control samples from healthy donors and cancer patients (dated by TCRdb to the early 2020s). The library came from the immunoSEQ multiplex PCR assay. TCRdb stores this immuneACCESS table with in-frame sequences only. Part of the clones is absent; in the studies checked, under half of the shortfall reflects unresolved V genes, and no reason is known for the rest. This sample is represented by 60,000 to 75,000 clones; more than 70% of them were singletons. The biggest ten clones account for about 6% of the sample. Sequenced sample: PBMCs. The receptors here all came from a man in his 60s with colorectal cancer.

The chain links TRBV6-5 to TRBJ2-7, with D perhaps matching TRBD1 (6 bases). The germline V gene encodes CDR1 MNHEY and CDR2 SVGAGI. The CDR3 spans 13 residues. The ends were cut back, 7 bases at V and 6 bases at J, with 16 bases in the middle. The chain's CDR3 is CASTLQGSGEQYF. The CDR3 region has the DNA TGTGCCAGCACCCTACAGGGTTCAGGCGAGCAGTACTTC.

The CDR3: CASSLYGTPLHF. The CDR3 DNA reads TGTGCCAGCAGTTTATATGGGACTCCCCTCCACTTT. The J gene is TRBJ1-6, the V gene TRBV12-3 or TRBV12-4; a possible D gene is TRBD1 (5 bases). V lost 2 bases and J 13 bases, leaving 9 bases between the germline ends. The CDR3 has 12 amino acids.

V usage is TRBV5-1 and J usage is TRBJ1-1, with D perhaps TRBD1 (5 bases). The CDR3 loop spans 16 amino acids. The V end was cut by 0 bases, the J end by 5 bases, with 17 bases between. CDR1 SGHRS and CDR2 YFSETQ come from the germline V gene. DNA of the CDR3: TGCGCCAGCAGCTTGGATCATGGGGGTCTCGGTACTGAAGCTTTCTTT. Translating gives CASSLDHGGLGTEAFF.

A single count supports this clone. The CDR3 here is CSVRRGRDGELFF. The CDR3 nucleotides are TGCAGCGTTCGTAGGGGTCGAGACGGGGAGCTGTTTTTT. The chain is built from TRBV29-1 and TRBJ2-2; weak D call: TRBD1 (5 bases). Trimming cost V 5 bases and J 7 bases, with 14 bases left between them. The CDR3 is made up of 13 amino acids. Germline V CDR1 and CDR2: SQVTM, ANQGSEA.

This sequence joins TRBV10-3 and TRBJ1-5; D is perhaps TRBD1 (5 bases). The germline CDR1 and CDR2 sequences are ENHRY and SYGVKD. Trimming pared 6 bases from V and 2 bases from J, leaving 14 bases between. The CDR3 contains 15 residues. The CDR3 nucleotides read TGTGCCATCAGGGAAGGGGAAGAAGGCAATCAGCCCCAGCATTTT. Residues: CAIREGEEGNQPQHF.

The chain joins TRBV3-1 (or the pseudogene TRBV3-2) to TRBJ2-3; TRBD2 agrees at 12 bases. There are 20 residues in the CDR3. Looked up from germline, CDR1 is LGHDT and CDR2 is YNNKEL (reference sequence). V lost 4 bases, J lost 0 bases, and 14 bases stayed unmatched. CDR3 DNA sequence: TGTGCCAGCAGCCCCTACGAACTAGCGGGGGGTCGGGCTAGCACAGATACGCAGTATTTT. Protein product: CASSPYELAGGRASTDTQYF.

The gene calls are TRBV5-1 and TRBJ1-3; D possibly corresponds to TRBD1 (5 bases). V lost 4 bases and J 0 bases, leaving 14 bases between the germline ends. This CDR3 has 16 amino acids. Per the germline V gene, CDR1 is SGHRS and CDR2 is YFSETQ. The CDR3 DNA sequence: TGCGCCAGCAGCCCTCTGGGGGTTATCTCTGGAAACACCATATATTTT. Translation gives CASSPLGVISGNTIYF.

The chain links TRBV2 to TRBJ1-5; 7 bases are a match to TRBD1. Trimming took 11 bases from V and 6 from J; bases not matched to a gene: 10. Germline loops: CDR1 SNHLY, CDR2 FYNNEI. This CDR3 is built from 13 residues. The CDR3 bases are TGTGCCGGCGGTAACAGGGGAGGTCAGCCCCAGCATTTT. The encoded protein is CAGGNRGGQPQHF.

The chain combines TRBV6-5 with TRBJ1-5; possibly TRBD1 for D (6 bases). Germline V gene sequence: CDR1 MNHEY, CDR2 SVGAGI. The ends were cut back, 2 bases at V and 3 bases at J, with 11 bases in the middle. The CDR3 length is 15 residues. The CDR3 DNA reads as TGTGCCAGCAGTTACCGCAGGGGTCCCAATCAGCCCCAGCATTTT. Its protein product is CASSYRRGPNQPQHF.

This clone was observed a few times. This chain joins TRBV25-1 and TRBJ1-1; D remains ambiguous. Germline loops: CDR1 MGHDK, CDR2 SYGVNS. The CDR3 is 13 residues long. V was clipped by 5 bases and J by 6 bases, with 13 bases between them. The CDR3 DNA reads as TGTGCCAGCAGTAATGCAGGTGGGGCTGAAGCTTTCTTT. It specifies CASSNAGGAEAFF.

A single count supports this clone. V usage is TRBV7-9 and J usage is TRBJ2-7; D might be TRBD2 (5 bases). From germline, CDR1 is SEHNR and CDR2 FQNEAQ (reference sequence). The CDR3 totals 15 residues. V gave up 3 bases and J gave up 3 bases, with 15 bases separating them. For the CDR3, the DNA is TGTGCCAGCAGCTTCACACCAAATGAGGGCTACGAGCAGTACTTC. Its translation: CASSFTPNEGYEQYF.

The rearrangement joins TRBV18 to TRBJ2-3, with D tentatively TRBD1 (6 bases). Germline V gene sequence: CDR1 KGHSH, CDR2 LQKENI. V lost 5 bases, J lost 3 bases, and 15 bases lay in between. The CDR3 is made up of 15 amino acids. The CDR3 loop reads CASSGQLGVTDTQYF. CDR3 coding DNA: TGTGCCAGCTCAGGACAGTTGGGGGTAACAGATACGCAGTATTTT.

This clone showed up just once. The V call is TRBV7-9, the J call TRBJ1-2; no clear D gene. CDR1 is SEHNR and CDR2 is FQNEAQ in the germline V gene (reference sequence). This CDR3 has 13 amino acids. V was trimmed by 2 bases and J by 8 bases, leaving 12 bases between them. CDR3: CASSLRVQEGYTF. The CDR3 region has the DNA TGTGCCAGCAGCTTAAGGGTCCAGGAAGGCTACACCTTC.

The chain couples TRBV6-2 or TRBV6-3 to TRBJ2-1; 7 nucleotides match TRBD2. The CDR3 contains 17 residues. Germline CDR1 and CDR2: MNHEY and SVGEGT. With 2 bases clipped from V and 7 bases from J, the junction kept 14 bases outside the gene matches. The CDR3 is CASSYGTGGWVRNEQFF. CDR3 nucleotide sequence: TGTGCCAGCAGTTACGGGACGGGGGGATGGGTAAGGAATGAGCAGTTCTTC.

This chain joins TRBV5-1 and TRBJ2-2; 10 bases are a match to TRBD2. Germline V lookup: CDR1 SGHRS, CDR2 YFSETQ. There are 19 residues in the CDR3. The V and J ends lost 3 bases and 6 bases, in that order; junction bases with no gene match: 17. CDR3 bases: TGCGCCAGCAGCTCCGGCAGCGGGGGGGCTTTCCCTTACGCCGGGGAGCTGTTTTTT. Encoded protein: CASSSGSGGAFPYAGELFF.

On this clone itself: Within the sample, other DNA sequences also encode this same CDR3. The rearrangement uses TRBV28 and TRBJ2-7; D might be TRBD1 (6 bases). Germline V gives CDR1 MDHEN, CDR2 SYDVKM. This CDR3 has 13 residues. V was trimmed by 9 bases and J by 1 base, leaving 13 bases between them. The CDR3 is CASTPGQSYEQYF. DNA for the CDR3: TGTGCCAGTACCCCGGGACAATCCTACGAGCAGTACTTC.

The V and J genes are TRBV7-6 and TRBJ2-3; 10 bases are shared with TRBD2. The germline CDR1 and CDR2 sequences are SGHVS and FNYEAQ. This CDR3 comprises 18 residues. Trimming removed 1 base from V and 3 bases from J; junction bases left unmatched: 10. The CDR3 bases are TGTGCCAGCAGCTTAGTAACCTCAAGCGGGGGGGCTACAGATACGCAGTATTTT. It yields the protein CASSLVTSSGGATDTQYF.

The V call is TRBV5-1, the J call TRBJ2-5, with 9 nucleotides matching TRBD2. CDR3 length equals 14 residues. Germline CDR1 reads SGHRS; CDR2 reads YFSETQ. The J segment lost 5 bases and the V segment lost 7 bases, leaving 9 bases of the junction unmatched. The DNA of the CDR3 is TGCGCCAGCGGGGAGCGGGGGGCTATGGAGACCCAGTACTTC. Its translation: CASGERGAMETQYF.

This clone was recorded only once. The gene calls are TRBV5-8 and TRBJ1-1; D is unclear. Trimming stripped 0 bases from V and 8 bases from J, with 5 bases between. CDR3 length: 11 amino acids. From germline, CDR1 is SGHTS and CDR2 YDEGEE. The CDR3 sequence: CASSLEVEAFF. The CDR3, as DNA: TGTGCCAGCAGCTTGGAGGTAGAAGCTTTCTTT.

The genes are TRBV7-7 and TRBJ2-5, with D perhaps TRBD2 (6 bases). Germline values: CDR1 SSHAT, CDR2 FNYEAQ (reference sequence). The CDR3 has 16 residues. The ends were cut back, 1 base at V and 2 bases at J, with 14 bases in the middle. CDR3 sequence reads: CASSLGVSGTQETQYF. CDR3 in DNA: TGTGCCAGCAGCTTAGGCGTTAGCGGAACTCAAGAGACCCAGTACTTC.

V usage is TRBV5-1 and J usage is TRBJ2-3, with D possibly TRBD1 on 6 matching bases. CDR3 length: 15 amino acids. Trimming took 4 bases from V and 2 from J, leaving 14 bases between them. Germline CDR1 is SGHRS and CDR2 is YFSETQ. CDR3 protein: CASSHRALITDTQYF. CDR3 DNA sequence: TGCGCCAGCAGCCACAGGGCCCTTATCACAGATACGCAGTATTTT.

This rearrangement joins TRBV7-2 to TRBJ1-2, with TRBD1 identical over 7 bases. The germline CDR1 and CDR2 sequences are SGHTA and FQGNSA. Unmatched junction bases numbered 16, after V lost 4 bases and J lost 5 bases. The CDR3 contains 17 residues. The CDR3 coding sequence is TGTGCCAGCAGCTGGACGGACAGGAGGGGATTGATATATGGCTACACCTTC. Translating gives CASSWTDRRGLIYGYTF.

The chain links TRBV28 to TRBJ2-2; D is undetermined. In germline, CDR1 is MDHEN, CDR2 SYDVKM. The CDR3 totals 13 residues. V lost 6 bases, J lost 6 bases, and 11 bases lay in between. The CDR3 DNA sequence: TGTGCCAGCAGCTCCGTTCCCGCCGGGGAGCTGTTTTTT. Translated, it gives CASSSVPAGELFF.

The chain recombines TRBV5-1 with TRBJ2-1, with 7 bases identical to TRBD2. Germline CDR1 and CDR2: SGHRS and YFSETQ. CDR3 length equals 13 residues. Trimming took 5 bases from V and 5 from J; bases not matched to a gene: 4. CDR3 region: CASSRAGNNEQFF. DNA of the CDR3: TGCGCCAGCAGTCGAGCGGGGAACAATGAGCAGTTCTTC.

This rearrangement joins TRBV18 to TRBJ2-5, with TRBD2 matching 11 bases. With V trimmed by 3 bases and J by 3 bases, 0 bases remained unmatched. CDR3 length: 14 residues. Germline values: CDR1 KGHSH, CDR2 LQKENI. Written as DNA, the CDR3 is TGTGCCAGCTCACCGGGACTAGCGGAAGAGACCCAGTACTTC. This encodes CASSPGLAEETQYF.

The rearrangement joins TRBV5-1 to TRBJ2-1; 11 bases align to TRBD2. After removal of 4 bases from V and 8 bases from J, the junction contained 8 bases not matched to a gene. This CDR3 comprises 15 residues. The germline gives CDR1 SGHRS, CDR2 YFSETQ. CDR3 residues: CASSLTSGGNHEQFF. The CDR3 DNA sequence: TGCGCCAGCAGCCTAACTAGCGGGGGAAACCATGAGCAGTTCTTC.

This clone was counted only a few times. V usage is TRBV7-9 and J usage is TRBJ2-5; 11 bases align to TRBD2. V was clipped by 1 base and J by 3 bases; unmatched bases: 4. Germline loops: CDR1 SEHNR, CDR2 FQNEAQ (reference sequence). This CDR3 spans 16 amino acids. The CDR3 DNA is TGTGCCAGCAGCTTAGGGAGACTAGCGGGGAAAGAGACCCAGTACTTC. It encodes CASSLGRLAGKETQYF.

Here the CDR3 DNA reads TGCGCCAGCAGCCCAGCCTTGGCAGGGGTGAACCAGCCCCAGCATTTT. Amino acids: CASSPALAGVNQPQHF. This sequence joins TRBV4-1 and TRBJ1-5; TRBD1 is a possible D gene (6 bases). This CDR3 has 16 residues. Trimming removed 4 bases from V and 7 bases from J, with 20 bases in between. Germline V gene data show CDR1 as MGHRA and CDR2 as YSYEKL.

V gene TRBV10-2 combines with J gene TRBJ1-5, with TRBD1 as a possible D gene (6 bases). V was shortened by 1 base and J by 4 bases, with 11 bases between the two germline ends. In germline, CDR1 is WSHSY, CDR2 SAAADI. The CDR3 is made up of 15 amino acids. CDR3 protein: CASSEWAGVNQPQHF. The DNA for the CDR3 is TGCGCCAGCAGTGAGTGGGCAGGGGTAAATCAGCCCCAGCATTTT.

The CDR3 DNA is TGCGCCAGCAGCCTAGAGGGACAGGTCTACAATGAGCAGTTCTTC. Translated, it gives CASSLEGQVYNEQFF. J is TRBJ2-1 and V is TRBV4-1; 8 bases match TRBD1. Germline V lookup: CDR1 MGHRA, CDR2 YSYEKL. This CDR3 comprises 15 residues. With 4 bases clipped from V and 3 bases from J, the junction kept 5 bases outside the gene matches.

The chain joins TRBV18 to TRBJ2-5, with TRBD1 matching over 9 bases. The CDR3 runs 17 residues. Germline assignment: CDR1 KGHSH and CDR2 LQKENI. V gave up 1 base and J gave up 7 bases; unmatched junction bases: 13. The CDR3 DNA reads TGTGCCAGCTCACCACTCTTATGGACAGGGGATGGTGGGACCCAGTACTTC. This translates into CASSPLLWTGDGGTQYF.

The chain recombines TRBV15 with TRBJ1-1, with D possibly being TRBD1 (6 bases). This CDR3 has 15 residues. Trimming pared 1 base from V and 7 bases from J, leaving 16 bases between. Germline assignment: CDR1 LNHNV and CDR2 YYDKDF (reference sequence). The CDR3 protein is CATSRGLEQGHEAFF. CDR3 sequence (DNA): TGTGCCACCAGCAGAGGTCTCGAACAGGGACATGAAGCTTTCTTT. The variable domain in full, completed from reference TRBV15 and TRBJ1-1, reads DAMVIQNPRYQVTQFGKPVTLSCSQTLNHNVMYWYQQKSSQAPKLLFHYYDKDFNNEADTPDNFQSRRPNTSFCFLDIRSPGLGDTAMYLCATSRGLEQGHEAFFGQGTRLTVV.